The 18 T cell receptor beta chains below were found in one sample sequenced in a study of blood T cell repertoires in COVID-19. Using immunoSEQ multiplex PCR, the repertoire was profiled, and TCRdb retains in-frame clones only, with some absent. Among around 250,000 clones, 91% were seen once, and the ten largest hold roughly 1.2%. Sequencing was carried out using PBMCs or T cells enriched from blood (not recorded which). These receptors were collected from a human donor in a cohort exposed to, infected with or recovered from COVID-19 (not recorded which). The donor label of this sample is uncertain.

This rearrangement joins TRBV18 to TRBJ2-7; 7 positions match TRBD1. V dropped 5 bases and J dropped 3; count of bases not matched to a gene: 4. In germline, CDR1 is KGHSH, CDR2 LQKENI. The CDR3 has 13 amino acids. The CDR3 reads CASSSGTDYEQYF. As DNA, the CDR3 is TGTGCCAGCTCATCCGGGACAGACTACGAGCAGTACTTC.

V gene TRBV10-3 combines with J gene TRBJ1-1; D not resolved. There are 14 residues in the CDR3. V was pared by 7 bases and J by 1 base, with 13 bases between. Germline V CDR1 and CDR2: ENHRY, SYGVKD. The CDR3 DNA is TGTGCCATCAAGGAGGCTTACCAGAACACTGAAGCTTTCTTT. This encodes CAIKEAYQNTEAFF.

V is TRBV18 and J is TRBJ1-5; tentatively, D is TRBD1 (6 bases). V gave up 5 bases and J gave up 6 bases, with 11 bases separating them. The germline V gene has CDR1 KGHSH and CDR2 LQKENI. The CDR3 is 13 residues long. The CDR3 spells CASSATGPQPQHF. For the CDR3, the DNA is TGTGCCAGCTCAGCGACAGGACCTCAGCCCCAGCATTTT.

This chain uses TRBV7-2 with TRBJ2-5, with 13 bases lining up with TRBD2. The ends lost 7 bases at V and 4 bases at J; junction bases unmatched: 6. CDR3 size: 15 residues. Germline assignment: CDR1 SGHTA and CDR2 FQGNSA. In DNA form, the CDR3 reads TGTGCCAGCACCCGACTAGCGGGGGGTAGAGAGACCCAGTACTTC. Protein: CASTRLAGGRETQYF.

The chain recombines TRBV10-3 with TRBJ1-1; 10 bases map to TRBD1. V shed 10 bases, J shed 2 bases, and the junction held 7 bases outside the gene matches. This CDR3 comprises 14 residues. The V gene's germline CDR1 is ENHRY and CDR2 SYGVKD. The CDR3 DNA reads TGTGCCAGTTTGACAGGGGGCAAAAACACTGAAGCTTTCTTT. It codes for CASLTGGKNTEAFF.

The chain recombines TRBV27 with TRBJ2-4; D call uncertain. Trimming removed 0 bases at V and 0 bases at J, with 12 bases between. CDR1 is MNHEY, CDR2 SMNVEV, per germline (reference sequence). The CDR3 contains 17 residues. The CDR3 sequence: CASSLSHSSLAKNIQYF. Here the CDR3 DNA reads TGTGCCAGCAGTTTATCGCACAGTTCCTTAGCCAAAAACATTCAGTACTTC.

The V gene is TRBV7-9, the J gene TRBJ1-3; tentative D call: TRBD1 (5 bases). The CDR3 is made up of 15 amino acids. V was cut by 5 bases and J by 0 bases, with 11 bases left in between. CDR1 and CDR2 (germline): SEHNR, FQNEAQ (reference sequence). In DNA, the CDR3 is TGTGCCAGCAGCCCCCTGACAGTCTCTGGAAACACCATATATTTT. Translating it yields CASSPLTVSGNTIYF.

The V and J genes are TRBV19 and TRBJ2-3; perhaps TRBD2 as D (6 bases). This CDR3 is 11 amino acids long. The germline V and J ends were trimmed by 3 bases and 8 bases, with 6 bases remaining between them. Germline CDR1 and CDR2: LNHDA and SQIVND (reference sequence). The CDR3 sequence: CASSIGGTQYF. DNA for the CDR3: TGTGCCAGTAGTATCGGGGGTACGCAGTATTTT.

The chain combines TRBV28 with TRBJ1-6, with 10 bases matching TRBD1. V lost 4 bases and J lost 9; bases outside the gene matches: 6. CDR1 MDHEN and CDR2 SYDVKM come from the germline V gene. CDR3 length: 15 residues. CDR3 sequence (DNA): TGTGCCAGCAGTTCCGGACAGGGGGATAGTTCACCCCTCCACTTT. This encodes CASSSGQGDSSPLHF.

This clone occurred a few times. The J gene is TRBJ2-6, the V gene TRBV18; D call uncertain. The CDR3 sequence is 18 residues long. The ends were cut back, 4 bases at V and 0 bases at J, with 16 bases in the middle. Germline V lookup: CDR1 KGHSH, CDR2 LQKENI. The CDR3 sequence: CASSLLKWLNSGANVLTF. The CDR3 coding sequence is TGTGCCAGCTCACTTCTCAAGTGGCTCAACTCTGGGGCCAACGTCCTGACTTTC.

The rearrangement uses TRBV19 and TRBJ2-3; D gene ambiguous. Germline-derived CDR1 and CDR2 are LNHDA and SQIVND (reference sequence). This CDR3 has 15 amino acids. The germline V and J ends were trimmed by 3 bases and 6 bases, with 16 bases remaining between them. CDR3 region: CASSIRVVSRDTQYF. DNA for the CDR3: TGTGCCAGTAGTATTCGGGTTGTTAGCCGGGATACGCAGTATTTT.

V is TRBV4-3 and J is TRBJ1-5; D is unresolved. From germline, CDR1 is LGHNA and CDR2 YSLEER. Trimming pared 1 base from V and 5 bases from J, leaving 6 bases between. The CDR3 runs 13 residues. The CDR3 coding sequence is TGCGCCAGCAGCCAAGGGCGGGATCAGCCCCAGCATTTT. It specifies CASSQGRDQPQHF.

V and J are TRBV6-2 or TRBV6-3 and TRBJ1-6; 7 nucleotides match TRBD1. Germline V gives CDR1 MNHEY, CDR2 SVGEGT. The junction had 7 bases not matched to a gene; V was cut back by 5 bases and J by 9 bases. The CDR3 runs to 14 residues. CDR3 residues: CASSRDRESSPLHF. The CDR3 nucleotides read TGTGCCAGCAGTCGCGACAGGGAGTCTTCACCCCTCCACTTT.

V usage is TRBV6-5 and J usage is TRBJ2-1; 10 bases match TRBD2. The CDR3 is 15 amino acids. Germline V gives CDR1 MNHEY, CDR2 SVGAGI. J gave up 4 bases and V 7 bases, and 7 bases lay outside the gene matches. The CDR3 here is CASMLLAGKYNEQFF. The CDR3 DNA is TGTGCCAGCATGCTACTAGCGGGGAAGTACAATGAGCAGTTCTTC.

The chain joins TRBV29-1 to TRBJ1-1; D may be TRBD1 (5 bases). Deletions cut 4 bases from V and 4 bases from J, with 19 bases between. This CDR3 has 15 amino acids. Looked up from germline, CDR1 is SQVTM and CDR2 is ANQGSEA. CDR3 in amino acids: CSVGGVRASGTEAFF. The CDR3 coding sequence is TGCAGCGTTGGGGGGGTCAGGGCTAGTGGCACTGAAGCTTTCTTT. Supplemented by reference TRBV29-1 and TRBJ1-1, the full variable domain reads SAVISQKPSRDICQRGTSLTIQCQVDSQVTMMFWYRQQPGQSLTLIATANQGSEATYESGFVIDKFPISRPNLTFSTLTVSNMSPEDSSIYLCSVGGVRASGTEAFFGQGTRLTVV.

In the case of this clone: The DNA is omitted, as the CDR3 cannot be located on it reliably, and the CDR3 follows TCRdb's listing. The CDR3 loop is CASSVEGLAGGPRTPGSCFF. J is TRBJ2-2 and V is TRBV9; the table's D call of TRBD2 was not tested on the DNA. Germline V lookup: CDR1 SGDLS, CDR2 YYNGEE. The CDR3 numbers 20 amino acids, ends counted.

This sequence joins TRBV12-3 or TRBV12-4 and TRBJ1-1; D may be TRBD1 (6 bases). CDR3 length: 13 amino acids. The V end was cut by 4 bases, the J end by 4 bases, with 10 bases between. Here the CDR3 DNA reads TGTGCCAGCAGTTCCCAGGGGACCACTGAAGCTTTCTTT. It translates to CASSSQGTTEAFF.

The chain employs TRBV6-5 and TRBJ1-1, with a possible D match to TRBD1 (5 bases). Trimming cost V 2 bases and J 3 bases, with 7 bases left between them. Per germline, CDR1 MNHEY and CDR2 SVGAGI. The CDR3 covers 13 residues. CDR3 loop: CASSYRGDTEAFF. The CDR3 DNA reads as TGTGCCAGCAGTTACCGGGGGGACACTGAAGCTTTCTTT.